The sequence of this T cell receptor beta chain was determined in a study of cytomegalovirus exposure and HLA in healthy donors. Points from the study as a whole: TRBV6-2, TRBV6-3 and other indistinguishable V segments were excluded.

Note on this clone: Its cognate antigen is unknown.

It was with 60 Vbeta and 13 Jbeta primers that the PCR ran. Assay used: immunoSEQ multiplex PCR; TCRdb lists only in-frame clones, some missing. The sample lists 150,000 to 200,000 clones, about three quarters seen once, with around 2.5% in the top ten. Germline V lookup: CDR1 WSHSY, CDR2 SAAADI. With 7 bases removed from V and 2 bases from J, the gap between germline ends came to 9 bases. This CDR3 is 13 amino acids long. The V and J genes are TRBV10-2 and TRBJ1-3; no firm D call. This clonotype originated in a woman in her forties in good health and CMV-seropositive. Input material: PBMCs. The CDR3 bases are TGCGCCAGCAAGGAGGGCCCTGGAAACACCATATATTTT. Translated: CASKEGPGNTIYF.